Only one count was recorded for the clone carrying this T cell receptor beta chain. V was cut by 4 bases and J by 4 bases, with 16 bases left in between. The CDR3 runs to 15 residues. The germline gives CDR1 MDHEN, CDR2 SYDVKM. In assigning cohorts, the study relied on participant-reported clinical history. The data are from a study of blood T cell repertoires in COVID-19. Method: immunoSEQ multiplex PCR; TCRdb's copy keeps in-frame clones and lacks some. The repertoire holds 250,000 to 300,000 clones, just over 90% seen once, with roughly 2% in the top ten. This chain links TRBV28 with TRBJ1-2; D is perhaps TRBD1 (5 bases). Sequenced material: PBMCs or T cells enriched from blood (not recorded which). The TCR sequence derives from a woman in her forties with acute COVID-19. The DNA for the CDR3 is TGTGCCAGCAGTTCCCCTCTGGGGGGTTCCTATGGCTACACCTTC. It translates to CASSSPLGGSYGYTF.